The 20 T cell receptor beta chains in this list originate from one sample, sequenced in a study of blood T cells in healthy people across ages. A sample-barcoded 5' primer and a J-beta primer mix were used in a second PCR of roughly 7 to 11 cycles. In TCRdb, the 5' RACE reads were re-called with MiXCR into one record per CDR3 protein. The table shows about 670,000 distinct CDR3 sequences, with over 40% occurring only once. Sample: blood. Receptor source: a woman over 75 in good health.

Many counts were recorded for this clonotype. This chain joins TRBV12-3 or TRBV12-4 and TRBJ2-4; unclear D gene. V was shortened by 5 bases and J by 0 bases, with 17 bases between the two germline ends. This CDR3 region has 17 residues. The CDR3 is CASSPWTESLAKNIQYF. The CDR3 DNA is TGTGCCAGCAGTCCCTGGACGGAAAGTTTAGCCAAAAACATTCAGTACTTC.

Comment on this clonotype: This may stem from a read error, because a much larger clone lies one nucleotide away. The chain couples TRBV6-6 to TRBJ1-2, with 7 bases fitting TRBD1. This CDR3 comprises 13 residues. Germline CDR1 reads MNHNY; CDR2 reads SVGAGI (reference sequence). The CDR3 nucleotides are TGTGCCACCTGGACAGGATCTGGCTATGGCTACGCCTTC. As protein: CATWTGSGYGYAF.

The chain joins TRBV14 to TRBJ2-7; 7 nucleotides agree with TRBD1. CDR1 and CDR2 from the germline V gene are SGHDN and FVKESK. The CDR3 totals 17 residues. The V segment lost 1 base and the J segment 3 bases; nucleotides outside the gene matches: 12. The CDR3 DNA reads TGTGCCAGCAGCCAAGGACAGGGCTGGATGAGAATCTACGAGCAGTACTTC. Amino acids: CASSQGQGWMRIYEQYF. Drawing the rest from reference TRBV14 and TRBJ2-7, the complete variable domain is EAGVTQFPSHSVIEKGQTVTLRCDPISGHDNLYWYRRVMGKEIKFLLHFVKESKQDESGMPNNRFLAERTGGTYSTLKVQPAELEDSGVYFCASSQGQGWMRIYEQYFGPGTRLTVT.

The count of this clonotype is one. The rearrangement links TRBV28 to TRBJ2-5; maybe TRBD1 (5 bases). Germline V gene lookup returns CDR1 MDHEN and CDR2 SYDVKM. This CDR3 region has 17 residues. V was cut by 5 bases and J by 5 bases, with 24 bases left in between. CDR3 DNA sequence: TGTGCCAGCAGTCTGTGGGTCGGCAGGGAACTTAGTGAGACCCAGTACTTC. This gives the protein CASSLWVGRELSETQYF.

On this clonotype itself: Just one base apart from a much larger clone, this may be a read error. V is TRBV20-1 and J is TRBJ2-1; D remains unclear. CDR1 is DFQATT and CDR2 is SNEGSKA in the germline V gene (reference sequence). With 3 bases removed from V and 1 base from J, the gap between germline ends came to 19 bases. The CDR3 sequence is 17 residues long. CDR3 in amino acids: CSASLILGIRSYNEQFF. The CDR3 DNA reads as TGCAGTGCTAGCTTGATTCTGGGGATAAGGTCCTACAATGAGCAGTTCTTC.

In the case of this clonotype: One junction end does not reproduce the germline sequence, and a read error may be involved. The chain has TRBV6-6 and TRBJ2-3; D is unclear. This CDR3 has 14 amino acids. Germline V gene data show CDR1 as MNHNY and CDR2 as SVGAGI (reference sequence). CDR3: CAGSYSLYTDTQYF. Here the CDR3 DNA reads TGTGCCGGCAGTTACTCCCTTTACACAGATACGCAGTATTTT.

This chain connects TRBV20-1 to TRBJ1-5, with a tentative D call TRBD1 (5 bases). There are 14 residues in the CDR3. Per germline, CDR1 DFQATT and CDR2 SNEGSKA (reference sequence). The ends were cut back, 3 bases at V and 3 bases at J, with 12 bases in the middle. CDR3 bases: TGCAGTGCTAGGGCAGGGAGCCTCAATCAGCCCCAGCATTTT. This encodes CSARAGSLNQPQHF.

This clonotype showed up many times. The V gene is TRBV29-1, the J gene TRBJ2-5; no firm D call. V was pared by 7 bases and J by 5 bases, with 17 bases between. Germline loops: CDR1 SQVTM, CDR2 ANQGSEA. The CDR3 consists of 13 residues. The CDR3 bases are TGCAGCGCTTTTCTGGGTGCGGAGGAGACCCAGTACTTC. Translating it yields CSAFLGAEETQYF.

The chain recombines TRBV7-8 with TRBJ2-7; perhaps TRBD2 as D (6 bases). The CDR3 is made up of 14 amino acids. Germline lookup yields CDR1 SGHVS and CDR2 FQNEAQ. The V end lost 1 base, the J end lost 10 bases, and 17 bases lay between the germline ends. CDR3 bases: TGTGCCAGCAGCTTAGGGGACGCCACTAGCCCACAGTACTTC. It is translated as CASSLGDATSPQYF. Full variable domain (rest looked up from reference TRBV7-8 and TRBJ2-7): GAGVSQSPRYKVAKRGQDVALRCDPISGHVSLFWYQQALGQGPEFLTYFQNEAQLDKSGLPSDRFFAERPEGSVSTLKIQRTQQEDSAVYLCASSLGDATSPQYFGPGTRLTVT.

The chain has TRBV2 and TRBJ1-2, with TRBD1 matching 7 bases. The CDR3 has 13 amino acids. Germline V gene data show CDR1 as SNHLY and CDR2 as FYNNEI. V lost 1 base and J lost 6; bases outside the gene matches: 2. Here the CDR3 DNA reads TGTGCCAGCAGTGAAGAGGGGGCCCATGGCTACACCTTC. Amino acids: CASSEEGAHGYTF.

This clonotype appeared many times. The chain recombines TRBV20-1 with TRBJ2-3; no firm D call. There are 15 residues in the CDR3. V was trimmed by 0 bases and J by 2 bases, leaving 12 bases between them. Germline V gene data show CDR1 as DFQATT and CDR2 as SNEGSKA (reference sequence). This CDR3 reads CSARDPAFPTDTQYF. For the CDR3, the DNA is TGCAGTGCTAGAGATCCAGCCTTCCCCACAGATACGCAGTATTTT.

Of note for this clonotype: A read error may be the cause here, since a much bigger clone is one base away. The chain carries TRBV20-1 and TRBJ2-7, with a tentative D call TRBD2 (5 bases). V lost 2 bases, J lost 0 bases, and 11 bases lay in between. Germline V lookup: CDR1 DFQATT, CDR2 SNEGSKA (reference sequence). The CDR3 contains 14 residues. The CDR3 DNA reads as TGCAGTGCTAGAATAGATCGGGACTCCTACGAGCAGTACTTC. Residues: CSARIDRDSYEQYF.

The chain employs TRBV28 and TRBJ2-3, with D maybe TRBD1 (7 bases). The CDR3 covers 15 residues. V was cut by 1 base and J by 4 bases, with 12 bases left in between. From germline, CDR1 is MDHEN and CDR2 SYDVKM. This CDR3 reads CASSLYRGGSDTQYF. As DNA, the CDR3 is TGTGCCAGCAGTTTATACAGGGGAGGATCAGATACGCAGTATTTT.

This clonotype was counted a single time. The chain has TRBV3-1 and TRBJ1-6; 7 bases map to TRBD1. The CDR3 runs to 14 residues. V shed 0 bases and J 14 bases; nucleotides not matched to a gene: 7. Germline CDR1 LGHDT, CDR2 YNNKEL (reference sequence). CDR3 coding DNA: TGTGCCAGCAGCCAAGAAGACAGGGTCCGATCCCTCCACTTT. It specifies CASSQEDRVRSLHF.

This clonotype was detected ten times or more. The CDR3 nucleotides read TGTGCCAGCAGCATCGCTCGGGGGACAACCTACAATGAGCAGTTCTTC. This encodes CASSIARGTTYNEQFF. The chain links TRBV28 to TRBJ2-1; the D call may be TRBD1 or TRBD2 (6 bases each). The germline CDR1 and CDR2 sequences are MDHEN and SYDVKM. The CDR3 totals 16 residues. V lost 6 bases and J 2 bases, leaving 17 bases between the germline ends.

This clonotype was detected many times. This chain connects TRBV7-2 to TRBJ1-2; the D is unclear. Germline V gene sequence: CDR1 SGHTA, CDR2 FQGNSA. The CDR3 runs 13 residues. V shed 5 bases and J shed 5 bases, with 12 bases lying between them. The CDR3 coding sequence is TGTGCCAGCAGCCTAGATGGAATTTATGGCTACACCTTC. This codes for CASSLDGIYGYTF.

As DNA, the CDR3 is TGCAGCGCTAGCCAAGCGCAGGGAGGGGATACGCAGTATTTT. It encodes CSASQAQGGDTQYF. The genes are TRBV29-1 and TRBJ2-3, with TRBD2 matching 7 bases. Germline V CDR1 and CDR2: SQVTM, ANQGSEA. Trimming took 7 bases from V and 6 from J; bases not matched to a gene: 13. The CDR3 covers 14 residues.

DNA for the CDR3: TGCAGCGCACGTGAGGCGAGCGGGGGGGCCTTTAGTGAGCAGTTCTTC. Translated: CSAREASGGAFSEQFF. The rearrangement joins TRBV29-1 to TRBJ2-1; 10 positions match TRBD2. Trimming at V came to 7 bases and at J to 9 bases, leaving 18 bases not matched to a gene. Per germline, CDR1 SQVTM and CDR2 ANQGSEA. The CDR3 is 16 amino acids.

This clonotype was counted many times. The rearrangement links TRBV2 to TRBJ2-5; D unresolved. Germline V lookup: CDR1 SNHLY, CDR2 FYNNEI. CDR3 size: 13 residues. Trimming shortened V by 5 bases and J by 4 bases, and 11 bases separated the two germline ends. The CDR3 is CASSMRTRETQYF. CDR3 nucleotides: TGTGCCAGCAGTATGAGGACCAGAGAGACCCAGTACTTC.

The rearrangement uses TRBV24-1 and TRBJ2-3; D is possibly TRBD1 or TRBD2 (5 bases each). Germline V gives CDR1 KGHDR, CDR2 SFDVKD. V was pared by 5 bases and J by 3 bases, with 8 bases between. This CDR3 region has 13 residues. CDR3 sequence: CATSAGATDTQYF. The CDR3 DNA sequence: TGTGCCACCAGTGCCGGGGCTACAGATACGCAGTATTTT.